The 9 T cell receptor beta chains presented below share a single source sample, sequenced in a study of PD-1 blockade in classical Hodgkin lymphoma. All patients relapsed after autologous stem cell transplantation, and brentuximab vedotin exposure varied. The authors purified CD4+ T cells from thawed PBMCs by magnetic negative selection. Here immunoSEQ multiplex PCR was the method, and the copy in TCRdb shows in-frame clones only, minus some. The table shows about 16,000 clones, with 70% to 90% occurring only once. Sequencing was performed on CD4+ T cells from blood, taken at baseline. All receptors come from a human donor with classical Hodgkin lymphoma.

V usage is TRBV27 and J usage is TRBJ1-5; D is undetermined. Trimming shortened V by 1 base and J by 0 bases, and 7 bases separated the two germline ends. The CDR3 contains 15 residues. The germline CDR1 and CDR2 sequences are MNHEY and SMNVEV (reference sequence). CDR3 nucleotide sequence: TGTGCCAGCAGTTTATACGGGGTTAGCAATCAGCCCCAGCATTTT. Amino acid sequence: CASSLYGVSNQPQHF.

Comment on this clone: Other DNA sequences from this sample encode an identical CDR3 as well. CDR3: CASRYSSGVTGNTIYF. The CDR3 DNA sequence: TGTGCCAGCAGGTATTCCTCAGGGGTGACTGGAAACACCATATATTTT. V gene TRBV7-2 combines with J gene TRBJ1-3, with D maybe TRBD1 (6 bases). This CDR3 is 16 amino acids long. V lost 6 bases and J lost 2, with 17 bases in between. Germline V CDR1 and CDR2: SGHTA, FQGNSA.

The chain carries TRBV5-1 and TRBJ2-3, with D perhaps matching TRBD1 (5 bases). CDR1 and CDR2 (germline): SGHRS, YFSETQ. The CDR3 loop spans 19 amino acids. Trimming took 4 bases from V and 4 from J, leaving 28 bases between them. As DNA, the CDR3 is TGCGCCAGCAGCCTCCTACCCCCAATAGACAGTTATGGGGCAGATACGCAGTATTTT. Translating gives CASSLLPPIDSYGADTQYF.

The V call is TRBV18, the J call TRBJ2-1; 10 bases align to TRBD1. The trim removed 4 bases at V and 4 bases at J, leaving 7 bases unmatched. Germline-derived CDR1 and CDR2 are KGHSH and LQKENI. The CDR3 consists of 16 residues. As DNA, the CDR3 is TGTGCCAGCTCACAACCGGGACAGGGGAGTTACAATGAGCAGTTCTTC. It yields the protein CASSQPGQGSYNEQFF.

Here the CDR3 reads CASIGTGGTNYGYTF. In nucleotides, the CDR3 is TGTGCCAGCATTGGGACAGGGGGAACTAACTATGGCTACACCTTC. V usage is TRBV6-1 and J usage is TRBJ1-2; 11 bases map to TRBD1. Germline V gene lookup returns CDR1 MNHNS and CDR2 SASEGT. V lost 7 bases and J lost 0; bases outside the gene matches: 4. This CDR3 spans 15 amino acids.

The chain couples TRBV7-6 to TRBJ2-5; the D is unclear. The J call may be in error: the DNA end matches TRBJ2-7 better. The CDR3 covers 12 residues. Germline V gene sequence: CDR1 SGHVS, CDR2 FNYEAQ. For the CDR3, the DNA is TGTGCCAGCAGCTTAGGATTCTACGAGCAGTACTTC. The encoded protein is CASSLGFYEQYF.

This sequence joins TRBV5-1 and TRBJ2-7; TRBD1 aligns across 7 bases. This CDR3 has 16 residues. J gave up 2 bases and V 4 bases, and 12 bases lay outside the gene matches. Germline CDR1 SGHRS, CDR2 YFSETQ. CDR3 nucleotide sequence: TGCGCCAGCAGCCCGCCGGGACAGAGAGACACCTACGAGCAGTACTTC. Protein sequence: CASSPPGQRDTYEQYF.

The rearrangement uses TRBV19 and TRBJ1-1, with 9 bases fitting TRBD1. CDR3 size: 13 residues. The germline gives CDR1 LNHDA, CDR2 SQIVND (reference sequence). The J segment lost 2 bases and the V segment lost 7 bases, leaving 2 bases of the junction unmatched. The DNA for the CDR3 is TGTGCCAGTAAGGACAGGGGCAACACTGAAGCTTTCTTT. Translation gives CASKDRGNTEAFF.

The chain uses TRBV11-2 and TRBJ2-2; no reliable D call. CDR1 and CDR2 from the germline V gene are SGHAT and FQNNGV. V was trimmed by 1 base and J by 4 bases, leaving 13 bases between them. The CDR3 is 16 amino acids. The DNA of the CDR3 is TGTGCCAGCAGCTTAGGGCCTATAAGGGTCACCGGGGAGCTGTTTTTT. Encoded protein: CASSLGPIRVTGELFF.